One and the same sample provided the 30 T cell receptor beta chains below, sequenced in a study of blood T cell repertoires in COVID-19. TCRdb's table, derived via immunoSEQ multiplex PCR, lists solely in-frame clones and lacks some. The table records some 120,000 clones, almost 85% of them present only once. The specimen was peripheral blood. These receptors originate from a woman aged 25 to 39 who had recovered from COVID-19.

The chain joins TRBV5-4 to TRBJ2-5; 12 nucleotides line up with TRBD2. CDR1 and CDR2 from the germline V gene are SGHNT and YYREEE (reference sequence). The CDR3 contains 15 residues. The trim removed 5 bases at V and 2 bases at J, leaving 4 bases unmatched. CDR3 DNA sequence: TGTGCCAGCAGTCGGACTAGCGGGGATCAAGAGACCCAGTACTTC. Amino acids: CASSRTSGDQETQYF. The full variable domain, its missing parts supplied by reference TRBV5-4 and TRBJ2-5, is ETGVTQSPTHLIKTRGQQVTLRCSSQSGHNTVSWYQQALGQGPQFIFQYYREEENGRGNFPPRFSGLQFPNYSSELNVNALELDDSALYLCASSRTSGDQETQYFGPGTRLLVL.

This clone was counted a single time. The chain carries TRBV2 and TRBJ2-1; the match to TRBD1 covers 10 bases. V trimming: 6 bases; J trimming: 7 bases; junction bases outside the gene matches: 6. Germline lookup yields CDR1 SNHLY and CDR2 FYNNEI. The CDR3 totals 14 residues. The CDR3 DNA follows: TGTGCCAGCAGAGTCCGGGACAGGGGAAATGAGCAGTTCTTC. Its translation is CASRVRDRGNEQFF.

The chain has TRBV13 and TRBJ2-6; tentative D call: TRBD2 (5 bases). V was cut by 3 bases and J by 0 bases, with 12 bases left in between. CDR1 is PRHDT, CDR2 FYEKMQ, per germline (reference sequence). The length of the CDR3 is 17 residues. DNA for the CDR3: TGTGCCAGCAGCTTTTCGACGGGGAGCTCTGGGGCCAACGTCCTGACTTTC. Its protein is CASSFSTGSSGANVLTF.

V usage is TRBV5-1 and J usage is TRBJ1-6, with D possibly TRBD1 on 6 matching bases. In germline, CDR1 is SGHRS, CDR2 YFSETQ. The CDR3 length is 16 residues. Trimming pared 4 bases from V and 6 bases from J, leaving 17 bases between. The CDR3 sequence: CASSPVGTKSNSPLHF. The CDR3, as DNA: TGCGCCAGCAGCCCCGTGGGGACAAAGAGTAATTCACCCCTCCACTTT.

This clone was counted between two and nine times. This sequence joins TRBV5-1 and TRBJ2-3, with D unresolved. From germline, CDR1 is SGHRS and CDR2 YFSETQ. The V end lost 0 bases, the J end lost 4 bases, and 3 bases lay between the germline ends. The CDR3 contains 12 residues. This CDR3 reads CASSLGADTQYF. As DNA, the CDR3 is TGCGCCAGCAGCTTGGGCGCAGATACGCAGTATTTT.

The CDR3 sequence is CASSGNAGVFF. The CDR3 coding sequence is TGTGCCAGCAGTGGGAACGCGGGAGTGTTTTTT. The J gene is TRBJ2-2, the V gene TRBV2, with 7 bases lining up with TRBD2. Germline CDR1 reads SNHLY; CDR2 reads FYNNEI. This CDR3 region has 11 residues. V gave up 4 bases and J gave up 15 bases; unmatched junction bases: 5.

This clone came up a few times. V usage is TRBV20-1 and J usage is TRBJ2-1; D gene unclear. V lost 3 bases, J lost 9 bases, and 9 bases lay in between. CDR3 length: 11 residues. CDR1 is DFQATT and CDR2 is SNEGSKA in the germline V gene (reference sequence). In DNA, the CDR3 is TGCAGTGCTAGCGCTGCGGTTGAGCAGTTCTTC. It translates to CSASAAVEQFF.

Written as DNA, the CDR3 is TGTGCCATCAGTGGGGATAGCGGGGCCAATGAGCAGTTCTTC. Its protein product is CAISGDSGANEQFF. The chain joins TRBV10-3 to TRBJ2-1; 8 bases match TRBD2. V gave up 4 bases and J gave up 6 bases; unmatched junction bases: 5. Germline V gene sequence: CDR1 ENHRY, CDR2 SYGVKD. The CDR3 extends over 14 amino acids.

CDR3 amino acids: CASSTRTGGWGQPQHF. The DNA of the CDR3 is TGTGCCAGCAGCACCAGGACAGGGGGCTGGGGTCAGCCCCAGCATTTT. V gene TRBV7-2 combines with J gene TRBJ1-5; 11 positions agree with TRBD1. CDR3 length: 16 amino acids. V dropped 5 bases and J dropped 6; count of bases not matched to a gene: 9. Per the germline V gene, CDR1 is SGHTA and CDR2 is FQGNSA.

This rearrangement joins TRBV23-1 to TRBJ1-2, with TRBD1 identical over 7 bases. TRBV23-1 is classed as an ORF, of uncertain function. The V gene end was trimmed by 4 bases and the J gene end by 5 bases; junction bases not matched to a gene: 13. The CDR3 runs to 16 residues. The CDR3 DNA follows: TGCGCCAGCAGTCCTGGACAGGCTAGGGAGCCTTATGGCTACACCTTC. Encoded protein: CASSPGQAREPYGYTF.

The chain links TRBV6-5 to TRBJ1-6; 7 bases fit TRBD1. Losses at the gene ends were 2 bases for V and 5 bases for J; bases not matched to a gene: 3. CDR3 length equals 15 residues. Germline-derived CDR1 and CDR2 are MNHEY and SVGAGI. The CDR3 spells CASSYGDRDNSPLHF. The CDR3 DNA is TGTGCCAGCAGTTACGGGGACAGAGATAATTCACCCCTCCACTTT.

The V gene is TRBV19, the J gene TRBJ2-1; 10 bases fit TRBD2. The CDR3 is 16 residues long. CDR1 and CDR2 from the germline V gene are LNHDA and SQIVND (reference sequence). The V gene end was trimmed by 3 bases and the J gene end by 8 bases; junction bases not matched to a gene: 10. CDR3 residues: CASSIGSGRARDEQFF. CDR3 sequence (DNA): TGTGCCAGTAGTATTGGGAGCGGGAGGGCCAGGGATGAGCAGTTCTTC.

As DNA, the CDR3 is TGTGCCAGCACTGGGGGACAGTCTAATGAAAAACTGTTTTTT. Protein: CASTGGQSNEKLFF. V usage is TRBV6-5 and J usage is TRBJ1-4; TRBD1 matches at 7 bases. The CDR3 is made up of 14 amino acids. V lost 7 bases and J lost 3; bases outside the gene matches: 5. Germline V gene lookup returns CDR1 MNHEY and CDR2 SVGAGI.

The chain joins TRBV30 to TRBJ2-1; the match to TRBD2 covers 9 bases. V lost 8 bases and J lost 2; bases outside the gene matches: 19. The CDR3 contains 18 residues. Germline V gene data show CDR1 as GTSNPN and CDR2 as SVGIG (reference sequence). CDR3 DNA sequence: TGTGCCAGCACGAAGGGTGGGAGCGGGGGGAGTACCTACAATGAGCAGTTCTTC. This translates into CASTKGGSGGSTYNEQFF.

The chain carries TRBV7-3 and TRBJ2-1, with TRBD2 identical over 8 bases. CDR1 and CDR2 from the germline V gene are SGHTA and FQGTGA. This CDR3 has 13 amino acids. J lost 7 bases, V lost 2 bases, and 1 base had no gene match. CDR3: CASSLASGNEQFF. CDR3 sequence (DNA): TGTGCCAGCAGCTTAGCTAGCGGGAATGAGCAGTTCTTC.

A single count supports this clone. This rearrangement joins TRBV27 to TRBJ2-3, with TRBD2 matching over 15 bases. Germline CDR1 reads MNHEY; CDR2 reads SMNVEV (reference sequence). This CDR3 is 19 amino acids long. Trimming removed 6 bases from V and 3 bases from J; junction bases left unmatched: 13. The CDR3 loop is CASRTGLAGGREVTDTQYF. The CDR3 nucleotides read TGTGCCAGCAGGACGGGACTAGCGGGGGGCCGGGAGGTTACAGATACGCAGTATTTT.

This sequence joins TRBV6-5 and TRBJ2-3; the D is unclear. CDR1 is MNHEY, CDR2 SVGAGI, per germline. V was trimmed by 7 bases and J by 3 bases, leaving 14 bases between them. CDR3 length: 14 residues. CDR3 sequence (DNA): TGTGCCAGCACCAAGAGGTACGGGACAGATACGCAGTATTTT. It codes for CASTKRYGTDTQYF.

The chain couples TRBV5-1 to TRBJ2-2; possibly TRBD1 for D (5 bases). Trimming cost V 0 bases and J 4 bases, with 19 bases left between them. The length of the CDR3 is 18 residues. The V gene's germline CDR1 is SGHRS and CDR2 YFSETQ. The chain's CDR3 is CASSLANWQGLITGELFF. In nucleotides, the CDR3 is TGCGCCAGCAGCTTGGCCAATTGGCAGGGCCTGATCACCGGGGAGCTGTTTTTT.

CDR3 protein: CASSGVRTGKYHEQYF. The CDR3 DNA reads as TGTGCCAGCTCAGGAGTCCGGACGGGAAAATACCACGAGCAGTACTTC. The genes are TRBV18 and TRBJ2-7; a possible D gene is TRBD2 (5 bases). CDR1 is KGHSH and CDR2 is LQKENI in the germline V gene. The CDR3 has 16 amino acids. The V and J ends lost 5 bases and 5 bases respectively, with 22 bases between them.

This rearrangement joins TRBV2 to TRBJ2-1, with D tentatively TRBD2 (5 bases). CDR1 SNHLY and CDR2 FYNNEI come from the germline V gene. V was trimmed by 5 bases and J by 7 bases, leaving 6 bases between them. This CDR3 comprises 11 residues. The CDR3 reads CASSRTNEQFF. In DNA, the CDR3 is TGTGCCAGCAGTAGGACTAATGAGCAGTTCTTC.

This clone was detected only a few times. The chain uses TRBV7-2 and TRBJ1-4; D gene unclear. V lost 0 bases and J lost 5, with 13 bases in between. The germline gives CDR1 SGHTA, CDR2 FQGNSA. This CDR3 is 16 amino acids long. The CDR3 DNA sequence: TGTGCCAGCAGCTTAGCGATAGTCGGGAAGAATGAAAAACTGTTTTTT. Translated, it gives CASSLAIVGKNEKLFF.

The count of this clone is one. V and J are TRBV19 and TRBJ1-2, with TRBD1 matching 9 bases. With V trimmed by 7 bases and J by 4 bases, 13 bases remained unmatched. Germline-derived CDR1 and CDR2 are LNHDA and SQIVND (reference sequence). The CDR3 contains 16 residues. The CDR3 loop is CASKDRDRVLGYGYTF. The CDR3 DNA reads TGTGCCAGTAAGGACCGGGACAGGGTCCTTGGCTATGGCTACACCTTC.

This clone was found once. The CDR3 DNA follows: TGTGCCAGTAGATATCAACGAGGGACAGACAGAGCGAATTCACCCCTCCACTTT. Protein product: CASRYQRGTDRANSPLHF. The gene calls are TRBV19 and TRBJ1-6, with TRBD1 matching 7 bases. Germline CDR1 reads LNHDA; CDR2 reads SQIVND (reference sequence). Trimming at V came to 6 bases and at J to 7 bases, leaving 18 bases not matched to a gene. The CDR3 loop spans 18 amino acids.

The gene calls are TRBV5-1 and TRBJ2-3; TRBD1 is a possible D gene (5 bases). V lost 2 bases and J 0 bases, leaving 10 bases between the germline ends. CDR1 is SGHRS, CDR2 YFSETQ, per germline. The CDR3 has 15 residues. CDR3 sequence: CASSLGRASTDTQYF. The CDR3 DNA is TGCGCCAGCAGCTTAGGCAGGGCTAGCACAGATACGCAGTATTTT.

This chain connects TRBV12-3 or TRBV12-4 to TRBJ1-1; tentative D call: TRBD1 (6 bases). CDR3 length equals 13 residues. The V gene lost 8 bases and the J gene lost 3 bases, with 13 bases spanning the gap. Here the CDR3 reads CASRQQGYTEAFF. For the CDR3, the DNA is TGTGCCAGCCGCCAACAGGGATACACTGAAGCTTTCTTT.

This chain connects TRBV19 to TRBJ1-5; D is unclear. The germline V gene encodes CDR1 LNHDA and CDR2 SQIVND (reference sequence). Trimming stripped 1 base from V and 9 bases from J, with 10 bases between. This CDR3 is 13 amino acids long. The CDR3 bases are TGTGCCAGTAGTATAGCCAGCGAGGGGCCCCAGCATTTT. It encodes CASSIASEGPQHF. Together with reference TRBV19 and TRBJ1-5, the CDR3 gives the full variable domain: DGGITQSPKYLFRKEGQNVTLSCEQNLNHDAMYWYRQDPGQGLRLIYYSQIVNDFQKGDIAEGYSVSREKKESFPLTVTSAQKNPTAFYLCASSIASEGPQHFGDGTRLSIL.

CDR3 sequence: CASSGILAGVNNEQFF. The CDR3 nucleotides read TGCGCCAGCAGCGGAATACTAGCGGGGGTGAACAATGAGCAGTTCTTC. The V gene is TRBV5-1, the J gene TRBJ2-1, with 11 bases that match TRBD2. The CDR3 contains 16 residues. CDR1 and CDR2 from the germline V gene are SGHRS and YFSETQ. V lost 4 bases, J lost 5 bases, and 8 bases stayed unmatched.

Notes on this clone: The junction departs from the called germline gene at one end, perhaps through a read error. The chain couples TRBV14 to TRBJ2-7; 13 nucleotides match TRBD2. The CDR3 extends over 20 amino acids. Per the germline V gene, CDR1 is SGHDN and CDR2 is FVKESK. This chain's CDR3 is CASSQDLEGQGVDGLAGENF. CDR3 in DNA: TGTGCCAGCAGCCAAGATCTAGAGGGACAGGGGGTTGATGGACTAGCGGGAGAAAACTTC.

This chain links TRBV19 with TRBJ2-4; D is perhaps TRBD1 (7 bases). The CDR3 extends over 13 amino acids. Germline V gene data show CDR1 as LNHDA and CDR2 as SQIVND (reference sequence). Deletions cut 3 bases from V and 12 bases from J, with 15 bases between. The CDR3 sequence: CASSIWQGGNQYF. DNA for the CDR3: TGTGCCAGTAGTATTTGGCAGGGGGGAAATCAGTACTTC.

The chain is built from TRBV6-6 and TRBJ1-1, with 8 nucleotides matching TRBD1. Germline CDR1 MNHNY, CDR2 SVGAGI (reference sequence). Unmatched junction bases numbered 12, after V lost 2 bases and J lost 7 bases. CDR3 length: 16 residues. CDR3 coding DNA: TGTGCCAGCAGTTACGATACCGGGACAGGCCACATTGAAGCTTTCTTT. This translates into CASSYDTGTGHIEAFF.